One and the same sample provided the 30 T cell receptor beta chains below, sequenced in a study of T-cell memory formation after mild COVID-19. TCRdb re-derived calls from the 5' RACE reads in MiXCR, one entry per CDR3 protein. The table includes around 340,000 distinct CDR3 sequences, 10% to 15% detected once. The material sequenced was PBMCs or a T cell subset sorted from them (not recorded which). The receptors derive from a man between 18 and 29 years old who had mild COVID-19 (a few samples of this study predate the infection). Cell type and time point are not known.

The rearrangement links TRBV7-9 to TRBJ2-7; 12 bases are a match to TRBD1. The CDR3 has 14 residues. V dropped 6 bases and J dropped 5; count of bases not matched to a gene: 5. Germline loops: CDR1 SEHNR, CDR2 FQNEAQ (reference sequence). The CDR3 reads CASSRDRGPDEQYF. The CDR3 DNA reads TGTGCCAGCAGTCGGGACAGGGGGCCGGACGAGCAGTACTTC.

This clonotype was detected many times. This chain connects TRBV7-9 to TRBJ2-3; D unclear. V was pared by 6 bases and J by 4 bases, with 8 bases between. Germline V gene sequence: CDR1 SEHNR, CDR2 FQNEAQ (reference sequence). The CDR3 has 12 residues. The CDR3 spells CASRRGSDTQYF. The CDR3 region has the DNA TGTGCCAGCAGACGTGGGTCAGATACGCAGTATTTT.

A few counts support this clonotype. This chain joins TRBV12-3 or TRBV12-4 and TRBJ2-7, with 10 nucleotides matching TRBD2. This CDR3 is 15 amino acids long. The V and J ends lost 7 bases and 2 bases, in that order; junction bases with no gene match: 8. CDR3 in amino acids: CASTVGLAVTYEQYF. CDR3 in DNA: TGTGCCAGCACCGTCGGACTAGCGGTCACCTACGAGCAGTACTTC.

Only a few counts were recorded for this clonotype. This chain joins TRBV4-2 and TRBJ2-7; 9 nucleotides agree with TRBD2. V lost 11 bases, J lost 2 bases, and 10 bases stayed unmatched. Germline-derived CDR1 and CDR2 are LGHNA and YNFKEQ. CDR3 size: 14 residues. This CDR3 reads CAVGAAGGTYEQYF. The CDR3, as DNA: TGTGCCGTCGGGGCTGCGGGGGGGACCTACGAGCAGTACTTC.

This chain uses TRBV9 with TRBJ1-5, with D hard to call. CDR3 length: 15 amino acids. CDR1 and CDR2 from the germline V gene are SGDLS and YYNGEE. Trimming took 0 bases from V and 0 from J, leaving 7 bases between them. The CDR3 DNA sequence: TGTGCCAGCAGCGTAGGAGCAAATAGCAATCAGCCCCAGCATTTT. This encodes CASSVGANSNQPQHF.

The chain carries TRBV12-5 and TRBJ2-7; TRBD1 aligns across 7 bases. V lost 5 bases to trimming and J lost 6 bases; unmatched junction nucleotides: 10. This CDR3 comprises 14 residues. CDR1 and CDR2 (germline): LGHNT, FRNRAP. The CDR3 nucleotides read TGTGCTAGTGGTCCATGGGACAGCTCGGTCGAGCAGTACTTC. Its protein product is CASGPWDSSVEQYF.

The chain uses TRBV12-3 or TRBV12-4 and TRBJ2-7, with TRBD2 matching 14 bases. Germline trimming cut 8 bases from V and 1 base from J; bases unmatched to any gene: 1. This CDR3 is built from 14 residues. The CDR3 DNA is TGTGCCAGCCGGACTAGCGGGGGGTCCTACGAGCAGTACTTC. Its protein product is CASRTSGGSYEQYF.

V and J are TRBV5-1 and TRBJ2-1, with 8 bases fitting TRBD1. V trimming: 4 bases; J trimming: 2 bases; junction bases outside the gene matches: 8. The CDR3 loop spans 16 amino acids. The germline CDR1 and CDR2 sequences are SGHRS and YFSETQ. CDR3 in amino acids: CASSPAGQGPYNEQFF. CDR3 nucleotide sequence: TGCGCCAGCAGCCCTGCTGGACAGGGCCCCTACAATGAGCAGTTCTTC.

This chain links TRBV28 with TRBJ2-7, with 7 positions matching TRBD1. Germline CDR1 is MDHEN and CDR2 is SYDVKM. The CDR3 is 13 residues long. V lost 6 bases, J lost 3 bases, and 5 bases stayed unmatched. DNA of the CDR3: TGTGCCAGCAGCTCCCGGGACAGCTACGAGCAGTACGTC. Translating gives CASSSRDSYEQYV.

V and J are TRBV5-1 and TRBJ2-7, with 9 nucleotides matching TRBD1. The trim removed 0 bases at V and 6 bases at J, leaving 16 bases unmatched. Germline CDR1 is SGHRS and CDR2 is YFSETQ. The CDR3 consists of 18 residues. The CDR3 sequence is CASSLATFSGQGSGEQYF. CDR3 nucleotide sequence: TGCGCCAGCAGCTTGGCAACTTTTTCGGGACAGGGTTCGGGCGAGCAGTACTTC.

This clonotype was seen only a few times. CDR3 region: CASSQEGSGVHEQFF. The CDR3 nucleotides are TGTGCCAGCAGCCAGGAGGGGAGCGGGGTCCATGAGCAGTTCTTC. This chain uses TRBV3-1 with TRBJ2-1; 7 bases match TRBD2. The V gene's germline CDR1 is LGHDT and CDR2 YNNKEL (reference sequence). The CDR3 loop spans 15 amino acids. Trimming took 3 bases from V and 8 from J; bases not matched to a gene: 10.

This clonotype was counted at least ten times. The rearrangement joins TRBV9 to TRBJ2-2; TRBD2 matches at 8 bases. The CDR3 runs to 16 residues. J lost 0 bases, V lost 4 bases, and 5 bases had no gene match. Germline V gene data show CDR1 as SGDLS and CDR2 as YYNGEE. CDR3 DNA sequence: TGTGCCAGCAGCCACCCAGCGGGGGCGAACACCGGGGAGCTGTTTTTT. Translation: CASSHPAGANTGELFF.

The chain uses TRBV7-9 and TRBJ2-7; 10 nucleotides align to TRBD1. The CDR3 runs to 13 residues. Germline CDR1 and CDR2: SEHNR and FQNEAQ (reference sequence). Losses at the gene ends were 8 bases for V and 0 bases for J; bases not matched to a gene: 1. Here the CDR3 reads CASGDRGSYEQYF. CDR3 sequence (DNA): TGTGCCAGCGGGGACAGGGGCTCCTACGAGCAGTACTTC.

This clonotype was counted between two and nine times. This rearrangement joins TRBV4-1 to TRBJ1-4, with TRBD1 as a possible D gene (6 bases). The CDR3 totals 15 residues. Per the germline V gene, CDR1 is MGHRA and CDR2 is YSYEKL. V lost 3 bases and J 0 bases, leaving 8 bases between the germline ends. CDR3 nucleotide sequence: TGCGCCAGCAGCCAGGGGGCTGCAACTAATGAAAAACTGTTTTTT. It encodes CASSQGAATNEKLFF.

The CDR3 sequence: CASSLLLNTEAFF. The CDR3 bases are TGTGCCAGCAGTTTACTTTTGAACACTGAAGCTTTCTTT. V and J are TRBV6-2 or TRBV6-3 and TRBJ1-1, with unresolved D. V was pared by 4 bases and J by 0 bases, with 6 bases between. Looked up from germline, CDR1 is MNHEY and CDR2 is SVGEGT. The CDR3 spans 13 residues.

This clonotype was detected only a few times. J is TRBJ2-7 and V is TRBV21-1. TRBV21-1 is described as a pseudogene. The CDR3 totals 12 residues. CDR3 sequence: CASSKVSWEQYF. The CDR3 nucleotides read TGTGCCAGCAGCAAAGTATCGTGGGAGCAGTACTTC.

This clonotype has a count of ten or more. Here the CDR3 DNA reads TGCGCCAGCAGCTTGGGGTACGCAGGAATAAACACCGGGGAGCTGTTTTTT. Amino acid sequence: CASSLGYAGINTGELFF. The rearrangement uses TRBV5-1 and TRBJ2-2, with D hard to call. The CDR3 is made up of 17 amino acids. Trimming removed 0 bases at V and 2 bases at J, with 14 bases between. The germline V gene has CDR1 SGHRS and CDR2 YFSETQ.

The rearrangement joins TRBV10-3 to TRBJ1-1; TRBD1 matches 9 bases. J was trimmed by 7 bases and V by 3 bases; bases with no gene match: 9. Germline CDR1 ENHRY, CDR2 SYGVKD. The CDR3 is 15 residues long. For the CDR3, the DNA is TGTGCCATCAGTGATTCCCGGAGGACAGGGGTTGAAGCTTTCTTT. This codes for CAISDSRRTGVEAFF.

This clonotype appeared a few times. V is TRBV6-5 and J is TRBJ1-2, with D perhaps matching TRBD1 (6 bases). Germline-derived CDR1 and CDR2 are MNHEY and SVGAGI. V lost 6 bases and J lost 0, with 14 bases in between. CDR3 length equals 15 residues. The DNA of the CDR3 is TGTGCCAGCAGCCCCCTGGGGGCAGCTAACTATGGCTACACCTTC. Amino acids: CASSPLGAANYGYTF.

This clonotype was seen more than once but under ten times. The rearrangement joins TRBV6-5 to TRBJ1-1; unclear D gene. The V gene's germline CDR1 is MNHEY and CDR2 SVGAGI. The CDR3 is 15 residues long. V dropped 5 bases and J dropped 6 bases, with 19 bases sitting between them. CDR3 nucleotides: TGTGCCAGCAGTCCCTCTTACGGAGGTGAGGCTGAAGCTTTCTTT. This codes for CASSPSYGGEAEAFF.

This clonotype occurred a few times. This sequence joins TRBV7-9 and TRBJ1-1; D ambiguous. Between the trimmed V and J ends, which lost 1 base and 6 bases, there was a span of 12 bases. Germline CDR1 is SEHNR and CDR2 is FQNEAQ (reference sequence). CDR3 length: 14 amino acids. In DNA, the CDR3 is TGTGCCAGCAGCTTAGGCAATAGTGGAGCTGAAGCTTTCTTT. It encodes CASSLGNSGAEAFF. The full variable domain, completed using reference TRBV7-9 and TRBJ1-1, is DTGVSQNPRHKITKRGQNVTFRCDPISEHNRLYWYRQTLGQGPEFLTYFQNEAQLEKSRLLSDRFSAERPKGSFSTLEIQRTEQGDSAMYLCASSLGNSGAEAFFGQGTRLTVV.

The rearrangement links TRBV12-3 or TRBV12-4 to TRBJ1-5; TRBD1 agrees at 9 bases. CDR3 length: 16 residues. With V trimmed by 3 bases and J by 0 bases, 3 bases remained unmatched. The CDR3, as DNA: TGTGCCAGCAGTTTTGACAGGGGGATTAGCAATCAGCCCCAGCATTTT. Amino acid sequence: CASSFDRGISNQPQHF.

This clonotype was picked up a small number of times. This sequence joins TRBV13 and TRBJ2-5; D might be TRBD2 (6 bases). Germline loops: CDR1 PRHDT, CDR2 FYEKMQ (reference sequence). This CDR3 comprises 14 residues. V was shortened by 5 bases and J by 2 bases, with 12 bases between the two germline ends. The CDR3 nucleotides are TGTGCCAGCAGCCCAAGCCGGGGGCAAGAGACCCAGTACTTC. It encodes CASSPSRGQETQYF.

The rearrangement links TRBV9 to TRBJ1-6; possibly TRBD1 for D (5 bases). Germline loops: CDR1 SGDLS, CDR2 YYNGEE. The CDR3 sequence is 15 residues long. Trimming removed 0 bases at V and 7 bases at J, with 11 bases between. CDR3 coding DNA: TGTGCCAGCAGCGTAGGGGTAGGGGTAAATTCACCCCTCCACTTT. Protein sequence: CASSVGVGVNSPLHF.

This clonotype was detected many times. The rearrangement uses TRBV4-1 and TRBJ2-7; D call uncertain. The V and J ends lost 0 bases and 2 bases respectively, with 17 bases between them. This CDR3 has 17 residues. CDR1 and CDR2 (germline): MGHRA, YSYEKL. CDR3 DNA: TGCGCCAGCAGCCAAGAATTCCCCAGCAAAGGGACCTACGAGCAGTACGTC. It codes for CASSQEFPSKGTYEQYV.

The rearrangement uses TRBV4-3 and TRBJ2-3, with D perhaps matching TRBD2 (7 bases). CDR3 length: 14 residues. Germline CDR1 LGHNA, CDR2 YSLEER. V shed 3 bases and J shed 4 bases, with 11 bases lying between them. The CDR3 DNA is TGCGCCAGCAGCCACCGCGGGGGCTCAGATACGCAGTATTTT. Its translation: CASSHRGGSDTQYF.

The chain links TRBV7-9 to TRBJ1-1; possible D gene TRBD1, 5 bases. Germline-derived CDR1 and CDR2 are SEHNR and FQNEAQ (reference sequence). The CDR3 spans 17 residues. The V and J ends lost 3 bases and 0 bases respectively, with 17 bases between them. This CDR3 reads CASSFPSGGYMNTEAFF. In nucleotides, the CDR3 is TGTGCCAGCAGCTTTCCGTCGGGGGGGTACATGAACACTGAAGCTTTCTTT.

This clonotype occurred a few times. CDR3 DNA: TGTGCCAGCAGCTTAGACTCGACAGGTGGAAACACCATATATTTT. Its protein is CASSLDSTGGNTIYF. The V and J genes are TRBV7-2 and TRBJ1-3; weak D call: TRBD1 (6 bases). Germline-derived CDR1 and CDR2 are SGHTA and FQGNSA. The V gene lost 1 base and the J gene lost 3 bases, with 10 bases spanning the gap. This CDR3 is 15 amino acids long.

This clonotype was seen repeatedly, ten times or more. The chain employs TRBV20-1 and TRBJ2-1; D might be TRBD1 (6 bases). Trimming removed 5 bases at V and 8 bases at J, with 10 bases between. This CDR3 is 11 amino acids long. Germline CDR1 and CDR2: DFQATT and SNEGSKA (reference sequence). CDR3 protein: CSALGADEQFF. CDR3 DNA: TGCAGTGCTCTGGGGGCGGATGAGCAGTTCTTC.

This clonotype occurred a few times. The CDR3 DNA reads as TGTGCCAGCAGTACTCTCGACCGCGTTTGGGGGAGATACATTCAGTACTTC. It specifies CASSTLDRVWGRYIQYF. The chain links TRBV12-3 or TRBV12-4 to TRBJ2-4; D possibly uses TRBD1 or TRBD2 (5 bases each). The V and J ends lost 5 bases and 8 bases respectively, with 25 bases between them. The CDR3 contains 17 residues.